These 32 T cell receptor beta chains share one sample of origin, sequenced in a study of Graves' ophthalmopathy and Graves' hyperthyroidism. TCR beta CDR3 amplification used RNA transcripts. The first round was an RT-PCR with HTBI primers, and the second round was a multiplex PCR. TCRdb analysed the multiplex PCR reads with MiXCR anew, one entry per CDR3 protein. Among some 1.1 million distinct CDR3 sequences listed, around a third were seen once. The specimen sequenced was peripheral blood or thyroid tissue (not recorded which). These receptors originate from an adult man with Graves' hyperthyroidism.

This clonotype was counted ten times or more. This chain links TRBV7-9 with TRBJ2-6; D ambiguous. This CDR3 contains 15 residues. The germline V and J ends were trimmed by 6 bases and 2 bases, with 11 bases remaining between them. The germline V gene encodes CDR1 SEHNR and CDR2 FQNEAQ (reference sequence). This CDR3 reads CASRFDTAGANVLTF. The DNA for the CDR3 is TGTGCCAGCAGGTTCGACACGGCTGGGGCCAACGTCCTGACTTTC. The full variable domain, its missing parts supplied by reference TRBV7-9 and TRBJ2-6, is DTGVSQNPRHKITKRGQNVTFRCDPISEHNRLYWYRQTLGQGPEFLTYFQNEAQLEKSRLLSDRFSAERPKGSFSTLEIQRTEQGDSAMYLCASRFDTAGANVLTFGAGSRLTVL.

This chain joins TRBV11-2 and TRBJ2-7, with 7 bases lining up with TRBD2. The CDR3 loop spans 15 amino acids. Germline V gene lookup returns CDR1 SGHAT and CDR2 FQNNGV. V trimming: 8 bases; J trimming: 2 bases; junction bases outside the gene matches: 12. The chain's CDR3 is CASGWASGNPYEQYF. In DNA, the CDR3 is TGTGCCAGCGGCTGGGCGAGCGGGAATCCCTACGAGCAGTACTTC.

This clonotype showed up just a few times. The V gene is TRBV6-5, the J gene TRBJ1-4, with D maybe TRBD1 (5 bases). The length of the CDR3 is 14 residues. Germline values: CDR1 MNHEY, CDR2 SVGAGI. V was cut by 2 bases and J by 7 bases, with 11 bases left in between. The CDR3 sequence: CASSYGGLGEKLFF. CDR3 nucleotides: TGTGCCAGCAGTTACGGGGGTTTGGGTGAAAAACTGTTTTTT.

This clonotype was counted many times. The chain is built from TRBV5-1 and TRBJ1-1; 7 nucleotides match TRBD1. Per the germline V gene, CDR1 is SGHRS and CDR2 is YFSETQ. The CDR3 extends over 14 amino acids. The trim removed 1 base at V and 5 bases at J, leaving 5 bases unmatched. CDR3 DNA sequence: TGCGCCAGCAGCTTGTCCAACAGGGGAACTGAAGCTTTCTTT. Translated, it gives CASSLSNRGTEAFF.

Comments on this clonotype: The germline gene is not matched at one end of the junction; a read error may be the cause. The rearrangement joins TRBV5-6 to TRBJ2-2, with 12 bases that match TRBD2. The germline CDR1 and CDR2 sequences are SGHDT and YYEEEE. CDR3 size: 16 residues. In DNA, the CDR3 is TGTGCCAGCAGCCATGGACTAGCGGGGAACGCCGGGGAGCTGTTTTTT. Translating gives CASSHGLAGNAGELFF.

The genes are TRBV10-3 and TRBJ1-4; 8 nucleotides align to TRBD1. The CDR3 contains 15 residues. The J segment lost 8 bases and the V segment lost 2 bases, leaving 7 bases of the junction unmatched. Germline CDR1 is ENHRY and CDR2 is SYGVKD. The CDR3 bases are TGTGCCATCAGTGAGACAGGGGGAGTAGGGGAAAAACTGTTTTTT. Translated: CAISETGGVGEKLFF.

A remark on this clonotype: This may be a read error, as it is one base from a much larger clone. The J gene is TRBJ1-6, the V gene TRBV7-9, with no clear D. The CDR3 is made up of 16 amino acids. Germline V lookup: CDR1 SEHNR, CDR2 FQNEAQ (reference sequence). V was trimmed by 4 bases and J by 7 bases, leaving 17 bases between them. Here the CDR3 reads CASSSGSAGWNSPLHF. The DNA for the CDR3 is TGTGCCAGCAGCTCGGGGTCGGCGGGATGGAATTCACCCCTCCACTTT.

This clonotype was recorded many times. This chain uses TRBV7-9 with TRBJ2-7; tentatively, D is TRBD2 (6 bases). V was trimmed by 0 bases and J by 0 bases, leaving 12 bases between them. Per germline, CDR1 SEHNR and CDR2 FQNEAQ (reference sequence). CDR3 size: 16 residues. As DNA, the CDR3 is TGTGCCAGCAGCTTAGCGCGGGGAGCCCTCTCCTACGAGCAGTACTTC. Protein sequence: CASSLARGALSYEQYF.

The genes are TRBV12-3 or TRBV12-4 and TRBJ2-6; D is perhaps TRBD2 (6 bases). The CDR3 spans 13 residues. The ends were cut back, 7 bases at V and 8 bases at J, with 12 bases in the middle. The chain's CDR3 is CASKRAGTNVLTF. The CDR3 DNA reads TGTGCCAGCAAGCGGGCAGGGACCAACGTCCTGACTTTC.

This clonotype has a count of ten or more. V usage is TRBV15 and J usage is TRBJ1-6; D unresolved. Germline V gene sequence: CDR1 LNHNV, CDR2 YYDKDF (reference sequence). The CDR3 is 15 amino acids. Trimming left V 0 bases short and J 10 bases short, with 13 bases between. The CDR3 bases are TGTGCCACCAGCAGAGATCAACGGACTGGGTCACCCCTCCACTTT. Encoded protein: CATSRDQRTGSPLHF.

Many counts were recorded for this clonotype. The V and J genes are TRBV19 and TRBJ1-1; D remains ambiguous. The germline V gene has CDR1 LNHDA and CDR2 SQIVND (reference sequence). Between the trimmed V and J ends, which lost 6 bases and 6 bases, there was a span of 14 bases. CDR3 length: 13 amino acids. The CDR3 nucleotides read TGTGCCAGTAGGGTGGGAGGAATCTCTGAAGCTTTCTTT. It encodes CASRVGGISEAFF.

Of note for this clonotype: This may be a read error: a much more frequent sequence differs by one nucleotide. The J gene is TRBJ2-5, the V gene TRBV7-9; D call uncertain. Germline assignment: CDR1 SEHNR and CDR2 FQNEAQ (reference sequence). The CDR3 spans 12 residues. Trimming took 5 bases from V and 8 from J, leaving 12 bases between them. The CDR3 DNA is TGTGCCAGCAGCCGGACGGCAGCAACCCAGTACTTC. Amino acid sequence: CASSRTAATQYF.

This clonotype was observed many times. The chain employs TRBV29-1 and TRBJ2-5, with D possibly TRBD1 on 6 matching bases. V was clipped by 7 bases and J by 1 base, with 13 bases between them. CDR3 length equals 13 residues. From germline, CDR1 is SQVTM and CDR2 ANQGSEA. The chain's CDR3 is CSGTRTAQETQYF. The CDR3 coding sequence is TGCAGCGGGACGAGGACAGCCCAAGAGACCCAGTACTTC.

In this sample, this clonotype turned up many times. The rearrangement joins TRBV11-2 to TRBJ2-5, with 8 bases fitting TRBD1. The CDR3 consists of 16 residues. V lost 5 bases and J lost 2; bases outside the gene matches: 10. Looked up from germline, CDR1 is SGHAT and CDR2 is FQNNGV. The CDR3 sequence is CASSPTGGWDQETQYF. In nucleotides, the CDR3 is TGTGCCAGCAGCCCCACAGGGGGGTGGGATCAAGAGACCCAGTACTTC.

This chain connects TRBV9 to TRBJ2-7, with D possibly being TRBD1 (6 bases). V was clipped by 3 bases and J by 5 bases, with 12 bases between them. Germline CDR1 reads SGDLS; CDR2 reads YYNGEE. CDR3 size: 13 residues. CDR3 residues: CASSGTVQHEQYF. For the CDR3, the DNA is TGTGCCAGCAGCGGGACAGTCCAACACGAGCAGTACTTC. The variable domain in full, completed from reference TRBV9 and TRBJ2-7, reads DSGVTQTPKHLITATGQRVTLRCSPRSGDLSVYWYQQSLDQGLQFLIQYYNGEERAKGNILERFSAQQFPDLHSELNLSSLELGDSALYFCASSGTVQHEQYFGPGTRLTVT.

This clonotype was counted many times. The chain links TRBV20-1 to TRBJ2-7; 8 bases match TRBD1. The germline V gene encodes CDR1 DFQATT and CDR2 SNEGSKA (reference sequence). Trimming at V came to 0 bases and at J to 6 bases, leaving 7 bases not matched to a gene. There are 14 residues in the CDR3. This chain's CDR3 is CSAREGQDPSEQYF. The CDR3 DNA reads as TGCAGTGCTAGAGAGGGACAGGATCCAAGCGAGCAGTACTTC.

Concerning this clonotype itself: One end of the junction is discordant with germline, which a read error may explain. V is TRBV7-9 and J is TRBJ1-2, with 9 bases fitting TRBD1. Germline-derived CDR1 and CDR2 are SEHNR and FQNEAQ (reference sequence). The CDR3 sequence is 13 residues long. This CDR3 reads CASRPGQGFGYTF. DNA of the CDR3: TGCGCCAGCAGACCAGGACAGGGGTTTGGCTACACCTTC.

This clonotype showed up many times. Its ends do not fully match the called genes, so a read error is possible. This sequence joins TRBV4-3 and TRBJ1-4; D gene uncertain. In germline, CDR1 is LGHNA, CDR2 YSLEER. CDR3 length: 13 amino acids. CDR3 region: CASSQDRGEKLFF. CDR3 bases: TGTGCCAGCAGCCAAGATCGGGGTGAAAAACTGTTTTTT.

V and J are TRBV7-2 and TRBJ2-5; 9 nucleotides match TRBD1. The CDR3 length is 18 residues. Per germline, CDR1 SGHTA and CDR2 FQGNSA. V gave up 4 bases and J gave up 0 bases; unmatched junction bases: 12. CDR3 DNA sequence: TGTGCCAGCAGCTCGAGGGTGGGACAGGGTCAGTACCAAGAGACCCAGTACTTC. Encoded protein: CASSSRVGQGQYQETQYF.

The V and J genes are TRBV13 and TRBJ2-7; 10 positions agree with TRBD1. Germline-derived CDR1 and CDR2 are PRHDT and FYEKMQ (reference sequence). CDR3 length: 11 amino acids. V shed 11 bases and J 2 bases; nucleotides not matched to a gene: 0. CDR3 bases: TGTGCCGGGACAGGGGCCTACGAGCAGTACTTC. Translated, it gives CAGTGAYEQYF.

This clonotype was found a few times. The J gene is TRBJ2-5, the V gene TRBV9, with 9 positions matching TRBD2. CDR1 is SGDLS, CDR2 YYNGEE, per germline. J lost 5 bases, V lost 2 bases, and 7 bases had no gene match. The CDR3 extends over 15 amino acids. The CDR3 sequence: CASSVEAGGWETQYF. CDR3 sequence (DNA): TGTGCCAGCAGCGTTGAAGCGGGAGGTTGGGAGACCCAGTACTTC.

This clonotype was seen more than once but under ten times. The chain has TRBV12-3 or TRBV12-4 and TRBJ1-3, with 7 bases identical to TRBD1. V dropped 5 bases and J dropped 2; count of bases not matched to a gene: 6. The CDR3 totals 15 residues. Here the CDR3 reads CASSPRQGPGNTIYF. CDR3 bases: TGTGCCAGCAGTCCCAGACAGGGTCCTGGAAACACCATATATTTT.

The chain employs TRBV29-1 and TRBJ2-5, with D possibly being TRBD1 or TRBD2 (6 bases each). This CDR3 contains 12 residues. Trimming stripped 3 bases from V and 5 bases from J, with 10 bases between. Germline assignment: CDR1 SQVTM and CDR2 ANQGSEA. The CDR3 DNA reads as TGCAGCGTTGATTGGGGGGCGGAGACCCAGTACTTC. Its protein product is CSVDWGAETQYF.

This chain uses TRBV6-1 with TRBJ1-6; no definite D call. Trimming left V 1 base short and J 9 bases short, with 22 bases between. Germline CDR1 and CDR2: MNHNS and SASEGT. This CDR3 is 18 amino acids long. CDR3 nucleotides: TGTGCCAGCAGTGAAGTATTAACGGGTCTCGTAGTTGTTTCACCCCTCCACTTT. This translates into CASSEVLTGLVVVSPLHF.

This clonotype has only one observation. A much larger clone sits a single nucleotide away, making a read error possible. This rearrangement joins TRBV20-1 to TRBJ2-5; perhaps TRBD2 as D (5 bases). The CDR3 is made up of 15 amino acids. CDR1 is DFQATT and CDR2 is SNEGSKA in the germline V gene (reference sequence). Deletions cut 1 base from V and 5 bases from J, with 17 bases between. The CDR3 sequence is CSARASKASWETQYF. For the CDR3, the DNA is TGCAGTGCTAGAGCTTCTAAGGCTAGCTGGGAGACCCAGTACTTC.

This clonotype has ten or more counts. CDR3 loop: CASSSVDGTYEQYF. The CDR3 nucleotides are TGTGCCAGCAGCTCAGTCGACGGTACCTACGAGCAGTACTTC. V gene TRBV7-9 combines with J gene TRBJ2-7, with unresolved D. Germline V lookup: CDR1 SEHNR, CDR2 FQNEAQ (reference sequence). The CDR3 loop spans 14 amino acids. V was clipped by 4 bases and J by 2 bases, with 12 bases between them.

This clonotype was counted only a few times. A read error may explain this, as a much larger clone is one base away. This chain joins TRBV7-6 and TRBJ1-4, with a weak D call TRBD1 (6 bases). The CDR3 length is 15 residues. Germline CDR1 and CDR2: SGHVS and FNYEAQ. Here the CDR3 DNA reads TGTGCCAGCAGCTTACAGGGGTCAACTAATGAAAAACCGTTTTTT. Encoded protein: CASSLQGSTNEKPFF.

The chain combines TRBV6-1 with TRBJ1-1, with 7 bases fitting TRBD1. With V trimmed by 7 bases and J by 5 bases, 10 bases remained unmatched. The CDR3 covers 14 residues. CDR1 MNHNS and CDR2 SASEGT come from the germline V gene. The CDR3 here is CASTPTGRETEAFF. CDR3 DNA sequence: TGTGCCAGCACCCCGACAGGGAGGGAGACTGAAGCTTTCTTT.

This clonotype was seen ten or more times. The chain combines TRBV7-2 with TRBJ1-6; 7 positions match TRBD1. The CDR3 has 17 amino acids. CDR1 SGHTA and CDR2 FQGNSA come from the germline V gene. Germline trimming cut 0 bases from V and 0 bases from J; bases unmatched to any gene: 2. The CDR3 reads CASSLATGFSYNSPLHF. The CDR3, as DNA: TGTGCCAGCAGCTTAGCGACAGGGTTCTCCTATAATTCACCCCTCCACTTT.

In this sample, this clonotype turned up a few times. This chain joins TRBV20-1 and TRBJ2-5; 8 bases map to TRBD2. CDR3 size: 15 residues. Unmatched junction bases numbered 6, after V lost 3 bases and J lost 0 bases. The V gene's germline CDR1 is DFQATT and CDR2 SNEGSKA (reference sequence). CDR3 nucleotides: TGCAGTGCTAGGGAGGCGGGGGGCAACCAAGAGACCCAGTACTTC. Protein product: CSAREAGGNQETQYF.

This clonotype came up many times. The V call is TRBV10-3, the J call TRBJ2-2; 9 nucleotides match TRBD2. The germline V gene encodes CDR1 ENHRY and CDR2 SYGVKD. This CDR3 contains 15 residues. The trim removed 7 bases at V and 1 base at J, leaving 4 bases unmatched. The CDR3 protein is CAIKEAGGNTGELFF. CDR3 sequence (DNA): TGTGCCATCAAAGAAGCGGGAGGGAACACCGGGGAGCTGTTTTTT.

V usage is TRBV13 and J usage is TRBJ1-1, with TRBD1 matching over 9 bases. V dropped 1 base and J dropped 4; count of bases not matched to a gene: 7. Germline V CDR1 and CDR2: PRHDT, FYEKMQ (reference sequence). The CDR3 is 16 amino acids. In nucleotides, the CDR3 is TGTGCCAGCAGCTTAGCCACAGGGGGCTGGAGCACTGAAGCTTTCTTT. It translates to CASSLATGGWSTEAFF. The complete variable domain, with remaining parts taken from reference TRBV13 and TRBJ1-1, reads AAGVIQSPRHLIKEKRETATLKCYPIPRHDTVYWYQQGPGQDPQFLISFYEKMQSDKGSIPDRFSAQQFSDYHSELNMSSLELGDSALYFCASSLATGGWSTEAFFGQGTRLTVV.